The 26 T cell receptor beta chains given below trace back to one sample, sequenced in a study of T cell clonality in common variable immunodeficiency. Assay used: immunoSEQ multiplex PCR; TCRdb lists only in-frame clones, some missing. This sample carries about 52,000 clones, none of them present only once. The sequencing input was peripheral blood mononuclear cells. The receptors originated from a person between 18 and 75 years old in good health.

The table lists this clone with many counts. The read comes to an end 3 residues before the CDR3 does, leaving the germline J gene to fill in the end. The chain combines TRBV5-4 with TRBJ2-3; tentatively, D is TRBD1 (6 bases). CDR1 and CDR2 from the germline V gene are SGHNT and YYREEE (reference sequence). This CDR3 spans 14 amino acids. This CDR3 reads CASSPQGSQETQYF. The sequenced part of the CDR3 DNA is TGTGCCAGCAGCCCACAGGGCAGTCAAGAGACG.

This clone was seen at least ten times. The missing CDR3 end, 3 residues past where the read stops, is filled in from the germline J gene. The chain carries TRBV2 and TRBJ1-2, with 7 bases lining up with TRBD1. The germline gives CDR1 SNHLY, CDR2 FYNNEI. The CDR3 contains 13 residues. The V and J ends lost 10 bases and 2 bases, in that order; junction bases with no gene match: 7. The CDR3 loop is CATGQEINYGYTF. The part of the CDR3 DNA that was read is TGTGCCACCGGACAGGAGATCAACTATGGC.

This clone was counted at least ten times. The CDR3 end falls 3 residues outside the read, so it is completed with the germline J gene. The chain has TRBV20-1 and TRBJ2-1; 7 nucleotides line up with TRBD1. CDR3 length equals 14 residues. Trimming removed 6 bases from V and 2 bases from J; junction bases left unmatched: 7. Germline CDR1 and CDR2: DFQATT and SNEGSKA (reference sequence). The CDR3 DNA, read in part, is TGCAGTGCAAACACAGGGGTTCCCTACAATGAG. Its translation is CSANTGVPYNE. In full, the CDR3 is CSANTGVPYNEQFF.

This clone was detected many times. The read falls 3 residues short of the CDR3 end, and the missing part is taken from the germline J gene. The chain uses TRBV20-1 and TRBJ2-3; 10 nucleotides agree with TRBD2. J gave up 2 bases and V 0 bases, and 5 bases lay outside the gene matches. This CDR3 comprises 16 residues. Germline values: CDR1 DFQATT, CDR2 SNEGSKA (reference sequence). The CDR3 sequence is CSARDWTSGTTDTQYF. CDR3 DNA (partial): TGCAGTGCTAGAGATTGGACTAGCGGAACCACAGATACG.

As for this clone: From the germline J gene comes the end of the CDR3, since the read stops 3 residues before it. The chain joins TRBV7-6 to TRBJ2-1, with 8 nucleotides matching TRBD1. The CDR3 contains 15 residues. Per germline, CDR1 SGHVS and CDR2 FNYEAQ. With 2 bases clipped from V and 2 bases from J, the junction kept 2 bases outside the gene matches. CDR3 region: CASSLTRGPYNEQFF. Partial CDR3 DNA: TGTGCCAGCAGCTTAACCAGGGGGCCCTACAATGAG. The variable domain in full, with the rest retrieved from reference TRBV7-6 and TRBJ2-1, is GAGVSQSPRYKVTKRGQDVALRCDPISGHVSLYWYRQALGQGPEFLTYFNYEAQQDKSGLPNDRFSAERPEGSISTLTIQRTEQRDSAMYRCASSLTRGPYNEQFFGPGTRLTVL.

This clone came up many times. From the germline J gene comes the end of the CDR3, since the read stops 3 residues before it. J is TRBJ2-7 and V is TRBV7-2, with 9 bases matching TRBD1. V dropped 3 bases and J dropped 3; count of bases not matched to a gene: 3. Germline V CDR1 and CDR2: SGHTA, FQGNSA. This CDR3 is built from 14 residues. CDR3: CASSLTGGIYEQYF. The sequenced CDR3 bases are TGTGCCAGCAGCTTGACAGGGGGGATCTACGAG.

There are many counts of this clone. The read stops 3 residues short of the end of the CDR3; the missing end is completed from the germline J gene. This rearrangement joins TRBV19 to TRBJ1-6; TRBD1 is a possible D gene (6 bases). CDR3 length equals 17 residues. The V gene's germline CDR1 is LNHDA and CDR2 SQIVND (reference sequence). V was trimmed by 1 base and J by 6 bases, leaving 16 bases between them. The sequenced CDR3 bases are TGTGCCAGTAGTATAGTCCCAATCTACAGGGCTAATTCACCC. This codes for CASSIVPIYRANSP. The entire CDR3 sequence reads CASSIVPIYRANSPLHF. The variable domain in full, with the rest retrieved from reference TRBV19 and TRBJ1-6, is DGGITQSPKYLFRKEGQNVTLSCEQNLNHDAMYWYRQDPGQGLRLIYYSQIVNDFQKGDIAEGYSVSREKKESFPLTVTSAQKNPTAFYLCASSIVPIYRANSPLHFGNGTRLTVT.

This clone was picked up many times. Read coverage stops 3 residues before the CDR3 terminus; the germline J gene supplies the remainder. The V and J genes are TRBV20-1 and TRBJ1-4, with TRBD1 matching 9 bases. Germline V CDR1 and CDR2: DFQATT, SNEGSKA (reference sequence). This CDR3 has 14 residues. Germline trimming cut 4 bases from V and 7 bases from J; bases unmatched to any gene: 7. The CDR3 bases that were read are TGCAGTGCTAAAACAGGGGGCGGGAGTGAAAAA. It encodes CSAKTGGGSEK. The complete CDR3 protein is CSAKTGGGSEKLFF.

This clone was recorded many times. Read sequence stops 3 residues before the CDR3 end, and the germline J gene provides the missing end. The chain carries TRBV27 and TRBJ2-3; TRBD2 agrees at 13 bases. The CDR3 runs to 15 residues. CDR1 and CDR2 from the germline V gene are MNHEY and SMNVEV (reference sequence). V lost 9 bases and J lost 2; bases outside the gene matches: 5. Partial CDR3 DNA: TGTGCCAGTTCGACTAGCGGGAGGCCCACAGATACG. It is translated as CASSTSGRPTDT. The entire CDR3 reads CASSTSGRPTDTQYF.

The sequenced CDR3 bases are TGCGCCAGCAGTGAGTGGTGGGGGCAGAATCCTATTCAGCCC. It specifies CASSEWWGQNPIQP. The entire CDR3 protein is CASSEWWGQNPIQPQHF. This chain joins TRBV10-2 and TRBJ1-5, with D perhaps matching TRBD1 (6 bases). The observed sequence ends 3 residues before the CDR3 terminus, with the missing tail filled in from the germline J gene. This CDR3 has 17 amino acids. V shed 1 base and J shed 6 bases, with 19 bases lying between them. Looked up from germline, CDR1 is WSHSY and CDR2 is SAAADI.

This clone was counted many times. The sequenced fragment ends 3 residues before the CDR3 boundary, so the rest is inferred from the germline J gene. This rearrangement joins TRBV5-1 to TRBJ1-2, with a weak D call TRBD1 (6 bases). Deletions cut 4 bases from V and 6 bases from J, with 13 bases between. The CDR3 covers 13 residues. Germline CDR1 SGHRS, CDR2 YFSETQ. The CDR3 bases that were read are TGCGCCAGCAGCGCTTACAGGGTGGATGGC. This sequence encodes CASSAYRVDG. The full CDR3 is CASSAYRVDGYTF.

This clone was detected many times. The CDR3 end lies 3 residues beyond the end of the read and is filled in from the germline J gene. This sequence joins TRBV18 and TRBJ2-1, with 13 bases that match TRBD2. The J segment lost 8 bases and the V segment lost 3 bases, leaving 10 bases of the junction unmatched. The CDR3 sequence is 17 residues long. The germline V gene encodes CDR1 KGHSH and CDR2 LQKENI. CDR3 sequence: CASSPGTSGVSFYEQFF. The CDR3 DNA, read in part, is TGTGCCAGCTCACCCGGGACTAGCGGGGTCTCGTTCTATGAG.

This clone was seen repeatedly, ten times or more. The read stops 3 residues short of the end of the CDR3; the missing end is completed from the germline J gene. The V gene is TRBV7-2, the J gene TRBJ2-5; D remains unclear. Germline assignment: CDR1 SGHTA and CDR2 FQGNSA. The ends were cut back, 2 bases at V and 5 bases at J, with 6 bases in the middle. The CDR3 consists of 12 residues. The CDR3 loop is CASSLLGETQYF. The CDR3 DNA, read in part, is TGTGCCAGCAGCTTATTAGGGGAGACC.

This clone was picked up many times. The CDR3 extends 3 residues past the end of the read, so its final part is completed from the germline J gene. The chain carries TRBV5-1 and TRBJ1-2; no clear D. The V end was cut by 2 bases, the J end by 1 base, with 12 bases between. CDR1 and CDR2 (germline): SGHRS, YFSETQ. The CDR3 is 15 amino acids. Partial CDR3 DNA: TGCGCCAGCAGCTTTCGAGGCAGAGATAACTATGGC. This translates into CASSFRGRDNYG. The entire CDR3 protein is CASSFRGRDNYGYTF.

This clone was recorded many times. The read ends 3 residues early relative to the CDR3; the germline J gene fills the gap. V gene TRBV18 combines with J gene TRBJ1-4; D not resolved. The germline V gene encodes CDR1 KGHSH and CDR2 LQKENI. This CDR3 has 16 residues. Trimming cost V 1 base and J 5 bases, with 14 bases left between them. The CDR3 DNA, read in part, is TGTGCCAGCTCACCACTAGTCGGGTCCGCAAATGAAAAA. This encodes CASSPLVGSANEK. The CDR3 reads in full as CASSPLVGSANEKLFF.

This clone was recorded at least ten times. The read is 3 residues too short to cover the CDR3 end, so that end is filled in from the germline J gene. The chain combines TRBV10-3 with TRBJ2-5; TRBD2 matches 10 bases. Germline V gene lookup returns CDR1 ENHRY and CDR2 SYGVKD. This CDR3 has 14 amino acids. J gave up 7 bases and V 0 bases, and 2 bases lay outside the gene matches. The sequenced CDR3 bases are TGTGCCATCAGTGAGTCATCTAGCGGGGGGACC. Amino acid sequence: CAISESSSGGT. In full, the CDR3 reads CAISESSSGGTQYF.

This clone showed up many times. The CDR3 end lies 3 residues beyond the end of the read and is filled in from the germline J gene. The rearrangement links TRBV29-1 to TRBJ2-7, with D maybe TRBD2 (6 bases). This CDR3 has 15 residues. V gave up 1 base and J gave up 2 bases, with 15 bases separating them. Per the germline V gene, CDR1 is SQVTM and CDR2 is ANQGSEA. The CDR3 loop reads CSVEVTGTGTYEQYF. The CDR3 DNA, read in part, is TGCAGCGTTGAAGTTACCGGGACTGGAACCTACGAG.

There are many counts of this clone. The read ends 3 residues early relative to the CDR3; the germline J gene fills the gap. This sequence joins TRBV6-2 or TRBV6-3 and TRBJ1-2; D perhaps matches TRBD1 (5 bases). This CDR3 comprises 15 residues. CDR1 and CDR2 (germline): MNHEY, SVGEGT. The V and J ends lost 2 bases and 1 base respectively, with 11 bases between them. CDR3 residues: CASSYPDSYNYGYTF. Incomplete CDR3 DNA: TGTGCCAGCAGTTACCCCGACAGCTATAACTATGGC.

This clone showed up many times. The CDR3 is cut off 3 residues early in the read; its end comes from the germline J gene. This chain joins TRBV7-3 and TRBJ2-1, with 9 bases aligning to TRBD1. V gave up 5 bases and J gave up 5 bases; unmatched junction bases: 10. Looked up from germline, CDR1 is SGHTA and CDR2 is FQGTGA. CDR3 size: 16 residues. CDR3 loop: CASSRLSDRGHNEQFF. CDR3 DNA, as far as it was read: TGTGCCAGCAGCCGCCTTTCGGACAGGGGTCACAATGAG.

This clone has a handful of counts. The DNA is omitted, as the CDR3 cannot be located on it reliably, and the CDR3 follows TCRdb's listing. The chain joins TRBV2 to TRBJ1-3; the table's D call, TRBD1, has no DNA check behind it. Ends included, the CDR3 has 15 residues. Germline assignment: CDR1 SNHLY and CDR2 FYNNEI. The CDR3 loop reads CASSILGQTGNTIYF.

This clone was seen repeatedly, ten times or more. The CDR3 is cut off 3 residues early in the read; its end comes from the germline J gene. The genes are TRBV5-1 and TRBJ2-2; a weak D match, TRBD2 (6 bases). Germline lookup yields CDR1 SGHRS and CDR2 YFSETQ. This CDR3 contains 18 residues. V was trimmed by 3 bases and J by 2 bases, leaving 20 bases between them. CDR3 sequence reads: CASSSPAGLRVNTGELFF. The sequenced part of the CDR3 DNA is TGCGCCAGCAGCTCCCCGGCGGGGCTCAGGGTCAACACCGGGGAG.

Only a few counts were recorded for this clone. An end of the junction does not agree with germline; a read error may underlie this. The CDR3 is cut off 3 residues early in the read; its end comes from the germline J gene. The V call is TRBV7-7, the J call TRBJ1-2, with D possibly matching TRBD1 (5 bases). Germline V lookup: CDR1 SSHAT, CDR2 FNYEAQ (reference sequence). The CDR3 consists of 18 residues. The CDR3 bases that were read are TGTGCTAGCAGCTTGAAGTTTTCCGGGGGAGGCTCCTACAATGAC. This codes for CASSLKFSGGGSYND. The whole CDR3 sequence is CASSLKFSGGGSYNDYTF.

Many counts were recorded for this clone. A read error may account for a junction end that differs from germline. The read stops 3 residues short of the end of the CDR3; the missing end is completed from the germline J gene. The same CDR3 is also encoded by other DNA sequences in this sample. V is TRBV20-1 and J is TRBJ1-3; D possibly corresponds to TRBD1 (5 bases). The CDR3 totals 15 residues. The germline V gene encodes CDR1 DFQATT and CDR2 SNEGSKA (reference sequence). CDR3 bases read: TGCAGTGCGGGGGGGGGATGGTTGGGTGGAAACACA. Translation gives CSAGGGWLGGNT. The whole CDR3 reads CSAGGGWLGGNTIYF.

This clone was recorded many times. The read halts 3 residues ahead of the CDR3 end, with the missing end drawn from the germline J gene. The rearrangement uses TRBV9 and TRBJ2-7; no clear D gene. This CDR3 is 13 amino acids long. Trimming left V 4 bases short and J 4 bases short, with 12 bases between. Germline CDR1 and CDR2: SGDLS and YYNGEE. Partial CDR3 DNA: TGTGCCAGCAGCCCCAGTACCGCTTACGAG. Residues: CASSPSTAYE. The entire CDR3 is CASSPSTAYEQYF. The full variable domain, its missing parts supplied by reference TRBV9 and TRBJ2-7, is DSGVTQTPKHLITATGQRVTLRCSPRSGDLSVYWYQQSLDQGLQFLIQYYNGEERAKGNILERFSAQQFPDLHSELNLSSLELGDSALYFCASSPSTAYEQYFGPGTRLTVT.

This clone was seen at least ten times. The read halts 3 residues ahead of the CDR3 end, with the missing end drawn from the germline J gene. The V call is TRBV20-1, the J call TRBJ2-1; 9 bases match TRBD2. Germline V gene data show CDR1 as DFQATT and CDR2 as SNEGSKA (reference sequence). The CDR3 totals 14 residues. The V segment lost 2 bases and the J segment 6 bases; nucleotides outside the gene matches: 5. CDR3 bases read: TGCAGTGCTAGAATAGGGCGGGGGGGCAATGAG. Translating it yields CSARIGRGGNE. The whole CDR3 protein is CSARIGRGGNEQFF.

This clone was detected ten times or more. Coverage ceases 3 residues before the CDR3 finishes, and the germline J gene fills in the end. V usage is TRBV6-2 or TRBV6-3 and J usage is TRBJ2-2; 8 bases are a match to TRBD1. The CDR3 is 16 amino acids. After removal of 6 bases from V and 3 bases from J, the junction contained 9 bases not matched to a gene. Germline V CDR1 and CDR2: MNHEY, SVGEGT. CDR3 sequence reads: CASSKTLQGDTGELFF. The part of the CDR3 DNA that was read is TGTGCCAGCAGCAAGACACTACAGGGGGACACCGGGGAG.